These 29 T cell receptor beta chains were all obtained from the same sample, sequenced in a study of Ad26.COV2.S vaccination and SARS-CoV-2 variants. TCRdb keeps only in-frame clones here, not all; method: immunoSEQ multiplex PCR. The sample shows some 520,000 clones, 87% of them seen only once. The treatment denotes: approximately 18 received Ad26.COV2.S at low or high dose, single or two shots; about 5 received placebo; per-sample allocation not given. Day 63 after the first injection of vaccine or placebo was the sampling time. The sequenced sample was peripheral blood, obtained in a trial of Ad26.COV2.S vaccine versus placebo. These TCRs come from a person aged 18-65 years who received the Ad26.COV2.S COVID-19 vaccine or a placebo.

By share, this clone ranks as medium-sized. The J gene is TRBJ2-1, the V gene TRBV15; no firm D call. Germline V gene data show CDR1 as LNHNV and CDR2 as YYDKDF (reference sequence). V was trimmed by 8 bases and J by 6 bases, leaving 11 bases between them. CDR3 length: 12 residues. CDR3 protein: CATGEALNEQFF. The CDR3 DNA reads TGTGCCACCGGCGAAGCTCTCAATGAGCAGTTCTTC.

This sequence joins TRBV11-2 and TRBJ2-7; 7 nucleotides agree with TRBD1. Germline V lookup: CDR1 SGHAT, CDR2 FQNNGV. The V gene end was trimmed by 0 bases and the J gene end by 6 bases; junction bases not matched to a gene: 8. The CDR3 is made up of 15 amino acids. CDR3 residues: CASSLDPTGWSEQYF. CDR3 coding DNA: TGTGCCAGCAGCTTAGACCCGACAGGGTGGAGCGAGCAGTACTTC.

The chain is built from TRBV5-4 and TRBJ1-1, with D hard to call. Germline CDR1 SGHNT, CDR2 YYREEE (reference sequence). V lost 1 base, J lost 3 bases, and 7 bases lay in between. The CDR3 is made up of 13 amino acids. CDR3 loop: CASSLSSDTEAFF. As DNA, the CDR3 is TGTGCCAGCAGCTTGAGCTCCGACACTGAAGCTTTCTTT.

V gene TRBV11-2 combines with J gene TRBJ2-3; possibly TRBD2 for D (6 bases). V lost 1 base and J lost 1, with 12 bases in between. Germline V gene lookup returns CDR1 SGHAT and CDR2 FQNNGV. The CDR3 runs to 16 residues. CDR3 in DNA: TGTGCCAGCAGCTTAGCACTAGCTCTTGGCACAGATACGCAGTATTTT. Protein product: CASSLALALGTDTQYF.

A remark on this clone: Different DNA sequences within this sample yield the same CDR3. This sequence joins TRBV7-3 and TRBJ1-1, with D unresolved. This CDR3 has 15 residues. The germline CDR1 and CDR2 sequences are SGHTA and FQGTGA. V lost 1 base and J 0 bases, leaving 9 bases between the germline ends. The CDR3 loop reads CASSLSPAMNTEAFF. In DNA, the CDR3 is TGTGCCAGCAGCTTAAGCCCGGCTATGAACACTGAAGCTTTCTTT.

This chain uses TRBV6-5 with TRBJ2-2, with D perhaps matching TRBD2 (6 bases). The ends were cut back, 7 bases at V and 6 bases at J, with 6 bases in the middle. CDR1 is MNHEY and CDR2 is SVGAGI in the germline V gene. This CDR3 region has 11 residues. This CDR3 reads CASTSAGELFF. In nucleotides, the CDR3 is TGTGCCAGCACTAGCGCCGGGGAGCTGTTTTTT.

A single count supports this clone. V usage is TRBV6-5 and J usage is TRBJ2-7, with no clear D. Germline CDR1 is MNHEY and CDR2 is SVGAGI. The CDR3 length is 13 residues. V lost 4 bases and J 6 bases, leaving 13 bases between the germline ends. The CDR3 loop is CASSLSGVAEQYF. DNA for the CDR3: TGTGCCAGCAGTTTATCTGGGGTCGCCGAGCAGTACTTC.

CDR3 protein: CASSRGSPTGELFF. The CDR3 DNA sequence: TGTGCCAGCAGTAGGGGGAGTCCGACCGGGGAGCTGTTTTTT. The chain is built from TRBV6-6 and TRBJ2-2; maybe TRBD1 (6 bases). Trimming stripped 5 bases from V and 5 bases from J, with 12 bases between. The CDR3 length is 14 residues. From germline, CDR1 is MNHNY and CDR2 SVGAGI (reference sequence).

J is TRBJ2-5 and V is TRBV24-1, with 10 bases identical to TRBD1. J gave up 3 bases and V 5 bases, and 5 bases lay outside the gene matches. Germline CDR1 and CDR2: KGHDR and SFDVKD. This CDR3 is 15 amino acids long. CDR3 amino acids: CATSGSGTGEETQYF. CDR3 in DNA: TGTGCCACCAGTGGCTCCGGGACAGGGGAAGAGACCCAGTACTTC.

The chain is built from TRBV28 and TRBJ2-7, with D unclear. Germline V lookup: CDR1 MDHEN, CDR2 SYDVKM. This CDR3 has 13 amino acids. V was shortened by 6 bases and J by 0 bases, with 9 bases between the two germline ends. CDR3 amino acids: CASSSTRSYEQYF. The CDR3, as DNA: TGTGCCAGCAGCTCGACCCGCTCCTACGAGCAGTACTTC.

The count of this clone is one. The V and J genes are TRBV6-2 or TRBV6-3 and TRBJ2-2, with a possible D match to TRBD2 (5 bases). This CDR3 has 15 residues. Trimming left V 0 bases short and J 6 bases short, with 11 bases between. CDR1 is MNHEY and CDR2 is SVGEGT in the germline V gene. The DNA for the CDR3 is TGTGCCAGCAGTTACTCGTTGTGGGAGCCCGGGGAGCTGTTTTTT. Translated: CASSYSLWEPGELFF.

The chain is built from TRBV28 and TRBJ2-1, with D unclear. Between the trimmed V and J ends, which lost 7 bases and 7 bases, there was a span of 14 bases. This CDR3 has 13 residues. Germline CDR1 reads MDHEN; CDR2 reads SYDVKM. DNA for the CDR3: TGTGCCAGCACCGCGCTGGGCCGGAATGAGCAGTTCTTC. Amino acids: CASTALGRNEQFF.

The chain has TRBV7-9 and TRBJ1-2; a weak D match, TRBD1 (5 bases). Looked up from germline, CDR1 is SEHNR and CDR2 is FQNEAQ (reference sequence). This CDR3 has 14 residues. The germline V and J ends were trimmed by 5 bases and 8 bases, with 18 bases remaining between them. As DNA, the CDR3 is TGTGCCAGCAGCAACGAAGGGACCGGGTCCGGCTACACCTTC. It translates to CASSNEGTGSGYTF.

The chain uses TRBV28 and TRBJ1-2; tentative D call: TRBD1 (5 bases). V was clipped by 8 bases and J by 4 bases, with 14 bases between them. Germline V gives CDR1 MDHEN, CDR2 SYDVKM. The CDR3 spans 13 residues. CDR3 region: CASEGQVPYGYTF. As DNA, the CDR3 is TGTGCCAGCGAGGGGCAGGTCCCCTATGGCTACACCTTC.

In its sample, this clone was seen once. The chain has TRBV7-2 and TRBJ2-1, with a tentative D call TRBD2 (5 bases). CDR1 and CDR2 from the germline V gene are SGHTA and FQGNSA. V was cut by 4 bases and J by 3 bases, with 13 bases left in between. The CDR3 covers 15 residues. CDR3 amino acids: CASSSTRGVYNEQFF. The CDR3 bases are TGTGCCAGCAGCTCCACTCGGGGTGTCTACAATGAGCAGTTCTTC.

This rearrangement joins TRBV13 to TRBJ2-7; D gene unclear. CDR1 and CDR2 (germline): PRHDT, FYEKMQ (reference sequence). The CDR3 has 15 amino acids. Trimming took off 0 bases at V and 0 bases at J, with 9 bases between the two ends. CDR3 protein: CASSLGSGSSYEQYF. The CDR3, as DNA: TGTGCCAGCAGCTTAGGATCCGGATCCTCCTACGAGCAGTACTTC. The full variable domain, rest sourced from reference TRBV13 and TRBJ2-7, is AAGVIQSPRHLIKEKRETATLKCYPIPRHDTVYWYQQGPGQDPQFLISFYEKMQSDKGSIPDRFSAQQFSDYHSELNMSSLELGDSALYFCASSLGSGSSYEQYFGPGTRLTVT.

The V and J genes are TRBV28 and TRBJ2-7; 8 nucleotides align to TRBD1. The CDR3 is 14 amino acids. CDR1 MDHEN and CDR2 SYDVKM come from the germline V gene. V lost 1 base, J lost 7 bases, and 6 bases stayed unmatched. For the CDR3, the DNA is TGTGCCAGCAGTTTATCGACAGGGGCCGGGGAGCAGTACTTC. This codes for CASSLSTGAGEQYF.

The CDR3 coding sequence is TGTGCCAGCAGCGGCGGGAGAGGAATCGATGAGCAGTTCTTC. Its protein is CASSGGRGIDEQFF. The V call is TRBV2, the J call TRBJ2-1; 7 nucleotides match TRBD2. The CDR3 extends over 14 amino acids. The germline V gene has CDR1 SNHLY and CDR2 FYNNEI. V shed 6 bases, J shed 8 bases, and the junction held 10 bases outside the gene matches.

The V and J genes are TRBV2 and TRBJ1-5; D gene ambiguous. This CDR3 spans 13 amino acids. The V gene's germline CDR1 is SNHLY and CDR2 FYNNEI. Trimming cost V 7 bases and J 5 bases, with 12 bases left between them. DNA for the CDR3: TGTGCCAGCAATCTACGGGTCGATCAGCCCCAGCATTTT. It encodes CASNLRVDQPQHF.

The rearrangement links TRBV28 to TRBJ2-1, with 8 bases lining up with TRBD1. There are 16 residues in the CDR3. V shed 8 bases and J 5 bases; nucleotides not matched to a gene: 14. Germline V gives CDR1 MDHEN, CDR2 SYDVKM. The DNA of the CDR3 is TGTGCCAGCGAGTTTTTTCGGACAGGGCTAAACAATGAGCAGTTCTTC. Translating gives CASEFFRTGLNNEQFF.

This rearrangement joins TRBV19 to TRBJ2-3, with 9 bases that match TRBD1. This CDR3 is built from 15 residues. The junction had 4 bases not matched to a gene; V was cut back by 4 bases and J by 2 bases. Germline CDR1 and CDR2: LNHDA and SQIVND (reference sequence). This chain's CDR3 is CASSTGQGHTDTQYF. The CDR3 coding sequence is TGTGCCAGTAGTACCGGACAGGGGCACACAGATACGCAGTATTTT.

The rearrangement links TRBV21-1 to TRBJ1-4; the listed D gene, TRBD1, was not tested against the DNA. TRBV21-1 is deemed a pseudogene. The CDR3 has 17 residues. DNA of the CDR3: TGTGCCAGCAGCAAAGTGGCGGGACAGAGAGTGTATGAAAAACTGTTTTTT. It yields the protein CASSKVAGQRVYEKLFF.

The CDR3 sequence is CASCQDPRRGSGANVLTF. The DNA of the CDR3 is TGTGCCAGTTGCCAGGACCCAAGACGGGGGAGTGGGGCCAACGTCCTGACTTTC. The rearrangement links TRBV19 to TRBJ2-6; a possible D gene is TRBD2 (6 bases). The germline V gene has CDR1 LNHDA and CDR2 SQIVND (reference sequence). The germline V and J ends were trimmed by 8 bases and 3 bases, with 23 bases remaining between them. The CDR3 consists of 18 residues.

The chain recombines TRBV6-5 with TRBJ1-2; D ambiguous. CDR3 size: 12 residues. V shed 5 bases and J shed 4 bases, with 8 bases lying between them. CDR1 and CDR2 from the germline V gene are MNHEY and SVGAGI. The chain's CDR3 is CASSPKGYGYTF. DNA for the CDR3: TGTGCCAGCAGTCCGAAGGGCTATGGCTACACCTTC.

The V call is TRBV6-2 or TRBV6-3, the J call TRBJ2-3; 7 bases are a match to TRBD1. Germline values: CDR1 MNHEY, CDR2 SVGEGT. V was pared by 5 bases and J by 4 bases, with 3 bases of the junction left unmatched. The CDR3 consists of 13 residues. The CDR3 is CASSRQGPDTQYF. The CDR3 DNA is TGTGCCAGCAGTCGACAGGGCCCAGATACGCAGTATTTT.

The chain is built from TRBV10-3 and TRBJ2-6; D unresolved. The CDR3 consists of 13 residues. From germline, CDR1 is ENHRY and CDR2 SYGVKD. Trimming left V 10 bases short and J 2 bases short, with 9 bases between. CDR3 nucleotide sequence: TGTGCCACCCTTCGGCCTGGGGCCAACGTCCTGACTTTC. It yields the protein CATLRPGANVLTF.

The chain combines TRBV28 with TRBJ2-2, with TRBD2 identical over 8 bases. The germline CDR1 and CDR2 sequences are MDHEN and SYDVKM. CDR3 length: 14 residues. V was clipped by 9 bases and J by 5 bases; unmatched bases: 8. This CDR3 reads CASIQAGVTGELFF. The CDR3 nucleotides are TGTGCCAGTATTCAAGCGGGAGTAACCGGGGAGCTGTTTTTT.

The chain has TRBV2 and TRBJ2-2; 10 bases match TRBD1. Germline loops: CDR1 SNHLY, CDR2 FYNNEI. This CDR3 has 17 amino acids. V shed 2 bases and J 5 bases; nucleotides not matched to a gene: 8. The CDR3 region has the DNA TGTGCCAGCAGTGAAACGGGACAGGGGTTTAGGACCGGGGAGCTGTTTTTT. It encodes CASSETGQGFRTGELFF.

This rearrangement joins TRBV28 to TRBJ1-1, with D uncertain. The CDR3 extends over 13 amino acids. In germline, CDR1 is MDHEN, CDR2 SYDVKM. Trimming stripped 5 bases from V and 0 bases from J, with 7 bases between. DNA of the CDR3: TGTGCCAGCAGTCCCCAATTGAACACTGAAGCTTTCTTT. Translation: CASSPQLNTEAFF.